The 6 T cell receptor beta chains below were found in one sample sequenced in a study of T-cell reconstitution after alpha-beta-depleted transplantation in children. Unique molecular identifiers were incorporated during preparation of the TCRbeta library. TCRdb processed the PCR reads anew with MiXCR; each CDR3 protein has one entry. The sample comprises just over 950,000 distinct CDR3 sequences, 25% to 35% of which are singletons, and roughly 27% rests with the top ten. Material: PBMCs, mostly from graft donor cells, obtained 360 days after TCRalphabeta/CD19-depleted stem cell transplant. The receptors come from a boy younger than two who had a stem cell transplant for SCID, so the T cells may come from the graft donor.

The chain has TRBV29-1 and TRBJ1-3; D not certain. Germline values: CDR1 SQVTM, CDR2 ANQGSEA. V lost 1 base to trimming and J lost 0 bases, with 10 bases between them. This CDR3 spans 15 amino acids. The CDR3, as DNA: TGCAGCGTTGAAGGTCGCACAGTCTCTGGAAACACCATATATTTT. Translating gives CSVEGRTVSGNTIYF. The full variable domain, rest sourced from reference TRBV29-1 and TRBJ1-3, is SAVISQKPSRDICQRGTSLTIQCQVDSQVTMMFWYRQQPGQSLTLIATANQGSEATYESGFVIDKFPISRPNLTFSTLTVSNMSPEDSSIYLCSVEGRTVSGNTIYFGEGSWLTVV.

The V and J genes are TRBV6-5 and TRBJ1-1; TRBD1 matches at 7 bases. Germline CDR1 and CDR2: MNHEY and SVGAGI. Trimming took 2 bases from V and 5 from J; bases not matched to a gene: 8. The CDR3 totals 15 residues. DNA of the CDR3: TGTGCCAGCAGTTACGCGGCAGGGGGGACAACTGAAGCTTTCTTT. It codes for CASSYAAGGTTEAFF.

This sequence joins TRBV7-9 and TRBJ2-3, with 13 positions matching TRBD2. CDR1 and CDR2 (germline): SEHNR, FQNEAQ (reference sequence). V trimming: 3 bases; J trimming: 2 bases; junction bases outside the gene matches: 5. The CDR3 sequence is 17 residues long. CDR3 protein: CASSFKTSGGTTDTQYF. The CDR3 DNA is TGTGCCAGCAGCTTTAAGACTAGCGGGGGGACCACAGATACGCAGTATTTT.

This sequence joins TRBV12-3 or TRBV12-4 and TRBJ1-2; the D is unclear. Between the trimmed V and J ends, which lost 5 bases and 4 bases, there was a span of 8 bases. CDR3 length: 12 residues. The DNA of the CDR3 is TGTGCCAGCAGTCCCCCTTTCTATGGCTACACCTTC. Translating gives CASSPPFYGYTF.

This clonotype was found a few times. The chain couples TRBV5-1 to TRBJ1-4; D is undetermined. Trimming shortened V by 0 bases and J by 0 bases, and 3 bases separated the two germline ends. The length of the CDR3 is 14 residues. Germline values: CDR1 SGHRS, CDR2 YFSETQ. CDR3 protein: CASSLATTNEKLFF. For the CDR3, the DNA is TGCGCCAGCAGCTTGGCAACAACTAATGAAAAACTGTTTTTT. Supplemented by reference TRBV5-1 and TRBJ1-4, the full variable domain reads KAGVTQTPRYLIKTRGQQVTLSCSPISGHRSVSWYQQTPGQGLQFLFEYFSETQRNKGNFPGRFSGRQFSNSRSEMNVSTLELGDSALYLCASSLATTNEKLFFGSGTQLSVL.

The chain joins TRBV6-1 to TRBJ1-2; D not certain. The CDR3 consists of 14 residues. The V end lost 2 bases, the J end lost 5 bases, and 12 bases lay between the germline ends. CDR1 is MNHNS and CDR2 is SASEGT in the germline V gene. The CDR3 DNA follows: TGTGCCAGCAGTGAATACGACATAGGGTATGGCTACACCTTC. Its protein is CASSEYDIGYGYTF.